Detailed here is one TCR beta chain. Its antigen is still unknown. This CDR3 fails to terminate in the conserved phenylalanine or tryptophan, so it likely reflects a read error. TCRdb re-derived calls from the reads in MiXCR, one entry per CDR3 protein. In the table there are approximately 600,000 distinct CDR3 sequences, around two fifths of which are singletons. The data were taken from a study of T cell repertoires in cytomegalovirus infection. About the study: Well-studied HLA-B-restricted epitopes and recently identified HLA-C-restricted epitopes of CMV were both used in the study. Both a matching HLA type and CMV infection were indicated by public TCR beta signatures. Broader study findings: Cumulative public TCR beta family frequency identified CMV carriers with the relevant HLA. The ex vivo response was dominated by HLA-C-restricted CMV-specific TCR beta clonotypes.

Trimming took off 5 bases at V and 5 bases at J, with 13 bases between the two ends. The CDR3 covers 14 residues. Germline CDR1 is SGHTA and CDR2 is FQGNSA. The TCR was taken from a human donor in good health (CMV status not recorded). Some clones in this sample may be carry-over from other donors' samples. The source was cultured PBMCs, collected from culture after CMV antigen stimulation. The chain carries TRBV7-2 and TRBJ1-5; D is uncertain. Written as DNA, the CDR3 is TGTGCCAGCAGCACAGTCAAAGGGTATCAGCCCCAGCATATT. Translating it yields CASSTVKGYQPQHI.